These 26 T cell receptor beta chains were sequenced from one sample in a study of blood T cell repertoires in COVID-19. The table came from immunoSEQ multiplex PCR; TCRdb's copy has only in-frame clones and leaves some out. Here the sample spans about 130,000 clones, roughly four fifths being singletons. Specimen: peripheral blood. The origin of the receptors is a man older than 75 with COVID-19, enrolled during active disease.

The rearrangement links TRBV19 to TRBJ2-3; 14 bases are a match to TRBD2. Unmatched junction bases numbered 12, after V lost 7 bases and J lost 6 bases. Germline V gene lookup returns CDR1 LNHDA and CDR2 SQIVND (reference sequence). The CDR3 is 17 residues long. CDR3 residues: CASNALTSGRAGDTQYF. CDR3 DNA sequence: TGTGCCAGTAACGCCCTGACTAGCGGGAGGGCCGGTGATACGCAGTATTTT.

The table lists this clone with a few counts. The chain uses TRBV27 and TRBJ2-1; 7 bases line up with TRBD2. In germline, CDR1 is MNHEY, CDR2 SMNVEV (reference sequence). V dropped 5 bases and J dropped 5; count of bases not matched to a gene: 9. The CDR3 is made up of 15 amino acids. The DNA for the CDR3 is TGTGCCAGCAGTCCGCTAGCGGCCGGGCACAATGAGCAGTTCTTC. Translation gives CASSPLAAGHNEQFF.

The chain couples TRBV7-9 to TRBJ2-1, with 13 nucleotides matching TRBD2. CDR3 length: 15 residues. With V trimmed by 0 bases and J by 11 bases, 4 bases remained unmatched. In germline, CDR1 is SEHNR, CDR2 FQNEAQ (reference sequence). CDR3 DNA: TGTGCCAGCAGCTTAGCACCGGGACTAGCGGGGAAGCAGTTCTTC. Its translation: CASSLAPGLAGKQFF.

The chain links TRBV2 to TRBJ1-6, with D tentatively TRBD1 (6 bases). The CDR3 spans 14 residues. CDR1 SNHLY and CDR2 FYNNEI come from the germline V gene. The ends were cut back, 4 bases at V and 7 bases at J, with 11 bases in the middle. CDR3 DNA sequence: TGTGCCAGCAGTGGGGCTACAGGGAATTCACCCCTCCACTTT. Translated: CASSGATGNSPLHF.

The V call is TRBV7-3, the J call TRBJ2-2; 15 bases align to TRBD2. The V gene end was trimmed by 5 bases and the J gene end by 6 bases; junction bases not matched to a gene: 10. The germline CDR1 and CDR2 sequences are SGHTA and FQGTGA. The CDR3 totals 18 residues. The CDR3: CASSQNPGLAGGSGELFF. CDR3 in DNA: TGTGCCAGCAGCCAAAACCCGGGACTAGCGGGAGGATCCGGGGAGCTGTTTTTT.

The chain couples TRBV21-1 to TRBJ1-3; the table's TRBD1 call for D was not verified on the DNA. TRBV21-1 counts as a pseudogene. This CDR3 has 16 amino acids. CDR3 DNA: TGTGCCAGCAGCAACCGGGACAGGGTTCTAGGAAACACCATATATTTT. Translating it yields CASSNRDRVLGNTIYF.

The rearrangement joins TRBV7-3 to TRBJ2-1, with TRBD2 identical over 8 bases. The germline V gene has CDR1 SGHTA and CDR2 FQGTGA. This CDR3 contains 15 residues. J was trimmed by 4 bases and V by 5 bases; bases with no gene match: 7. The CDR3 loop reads CASSRATSEYNEQFF. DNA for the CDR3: TGTGCCAGCAGCCGGGCGACTAGCGAGTACAATGAGCAGTTCTTC. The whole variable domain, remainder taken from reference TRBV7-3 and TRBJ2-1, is GAGVSQTPSNKVTEKGKYVELRCDPISGHTALYWYRQSLGQGPEFLIYFQGTGAADDSGLPNDRFFAVRPEGSVSTLKIQRTERGDSAVYLCASSRATSEYNEQFFGPGTRLTVL.

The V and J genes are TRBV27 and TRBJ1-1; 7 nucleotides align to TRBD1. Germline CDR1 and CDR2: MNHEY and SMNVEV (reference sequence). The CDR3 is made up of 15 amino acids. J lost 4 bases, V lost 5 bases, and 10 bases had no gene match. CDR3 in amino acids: CASSPRQGRSTEAFF. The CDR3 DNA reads TGTGCCAGCAGTCCCCGACAGGGAAGGAGCACTGAAGCTTTCTTT.

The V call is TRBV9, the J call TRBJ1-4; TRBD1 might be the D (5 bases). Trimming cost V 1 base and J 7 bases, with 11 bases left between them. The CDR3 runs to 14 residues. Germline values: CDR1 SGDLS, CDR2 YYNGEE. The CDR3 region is CASSVTQGGEKLFF. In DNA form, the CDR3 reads TGTGCCAGCAGCGTAACGCAGGGAGGTGAAAAACTGTTTTTT.

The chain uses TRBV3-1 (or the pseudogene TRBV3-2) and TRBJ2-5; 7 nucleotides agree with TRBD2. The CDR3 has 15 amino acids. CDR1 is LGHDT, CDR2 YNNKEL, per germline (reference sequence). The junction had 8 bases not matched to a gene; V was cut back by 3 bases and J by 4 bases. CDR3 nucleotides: TGTGCCAGCAGCCACAGCGGGATAGCCCCAGAGACCCAGTACTTC. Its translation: CASSHSGIAPETQYF.

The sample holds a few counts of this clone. The CDR3 here is CASSSRLAGSAGGELFF. The CDR3 DNA reads as TGCGCCAGCAGCTCCAGACTAGCGGGATCCGCCGGCGGGGAGCTGTTTTTT. The genes are TRBV5-1 and TRBJ2-2; 11 bases align to TRBD2. The CDR3 runs 17 residues. The ends lost 3 bases at V and 7 bases at J; junction bases unmatched: 11. From germline, CDR1 is SGHRS and CDR2 YFSETQ.

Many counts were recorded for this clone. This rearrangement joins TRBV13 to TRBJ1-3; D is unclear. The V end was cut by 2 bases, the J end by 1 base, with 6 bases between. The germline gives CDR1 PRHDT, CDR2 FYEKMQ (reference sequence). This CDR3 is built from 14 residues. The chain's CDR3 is CASSLRGSGNTIYF. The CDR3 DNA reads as TGTGCCAGCAGCTTACGGGGTTCTGGAAACACCATATATTTT.

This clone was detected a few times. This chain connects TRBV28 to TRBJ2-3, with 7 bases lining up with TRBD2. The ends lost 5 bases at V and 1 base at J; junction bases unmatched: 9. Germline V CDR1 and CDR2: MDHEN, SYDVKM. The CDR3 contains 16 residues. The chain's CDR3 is CASSIIRLAGTDTQYF. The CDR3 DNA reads TGTGCCAGCAGTATCATTCGACTAGCCGGCACAGATACGCAGTATTTT. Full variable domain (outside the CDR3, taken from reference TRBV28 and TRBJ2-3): DVKVTQSSRYLVKRTGEKVFLECVQDMDHENMFWYRQDPGLGLRLIYFSYDVKMKEKGDIPEGYSVSREKKERFSLILESASTNQTSMYLCASSIIRLAGTDTQYFGPGTRLTVL.

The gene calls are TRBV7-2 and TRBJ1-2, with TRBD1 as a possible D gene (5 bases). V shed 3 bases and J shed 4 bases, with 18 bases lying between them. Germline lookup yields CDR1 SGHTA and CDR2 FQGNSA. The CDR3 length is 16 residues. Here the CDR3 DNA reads TGTGCCAGCAGCTTTGTATCCCAGGGCCACCGCTATGGCTACACCTTC. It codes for CASSFVSQGHRYGYTF.

This CDR3 is CASSQPGQATYEQYF. In nucleotides, the CDR3 is TGTGCCAGCAGTCAACCGGGACAGGCGACCTACGAGCAGTACTTC. This chain joins TRBV28 and TRBJ2-7; 8 bases agree with TRBD1. After removal of 5 bases from V and 2 bases from J, the junction contained 8 bases not matched to a gene. The germline CDR1 and CDR2 sequences are MDHEN and SYDVKM. The CDR3 runs to 15 residues.

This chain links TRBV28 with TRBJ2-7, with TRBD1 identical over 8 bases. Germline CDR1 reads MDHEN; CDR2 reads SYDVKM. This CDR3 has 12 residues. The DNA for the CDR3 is TGTGCAAACAGGGGGATGGCCTACGAGCAGTACTTC. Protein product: CANRGMAYEQYF.

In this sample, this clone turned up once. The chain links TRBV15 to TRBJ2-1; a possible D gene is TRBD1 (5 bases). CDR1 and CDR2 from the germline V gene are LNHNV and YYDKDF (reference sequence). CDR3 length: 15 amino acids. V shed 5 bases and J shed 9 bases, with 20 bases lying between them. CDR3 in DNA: TGTGCCACCAGCCCACGCCCCTCCCAAAGGGGTGAGCAGTTCTTC. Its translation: CATSPRPSQRGEQFF.

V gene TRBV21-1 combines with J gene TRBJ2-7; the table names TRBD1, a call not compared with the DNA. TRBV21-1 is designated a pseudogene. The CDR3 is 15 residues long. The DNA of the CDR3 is TGTGCCAGCAGCAAACGGGCAGGGGGCTCCTACGAGCAGTACTTC. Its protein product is CASSKRAGGSYEQYF.

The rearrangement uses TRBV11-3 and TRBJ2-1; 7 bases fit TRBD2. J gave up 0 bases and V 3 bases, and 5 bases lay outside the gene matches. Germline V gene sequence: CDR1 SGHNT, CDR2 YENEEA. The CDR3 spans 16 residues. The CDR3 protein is CASSFSGASSYNEQFF. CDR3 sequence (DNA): TGTGCCAGCAGCTTCAGCGGGGCGAGCTCCTACAATGAGCAGTTCTTC. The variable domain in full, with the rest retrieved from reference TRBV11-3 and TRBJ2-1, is EAGVVQSPRYKIIEKKQPVAFWCNPISGHNTLYWYLQNLGQGPELLIRYENEEAVDDSQLPKDRFSAERLKGVDSTLKIQPAELGDSAVYLCASSFSGASSYNEQFFGPGTRLTVL.

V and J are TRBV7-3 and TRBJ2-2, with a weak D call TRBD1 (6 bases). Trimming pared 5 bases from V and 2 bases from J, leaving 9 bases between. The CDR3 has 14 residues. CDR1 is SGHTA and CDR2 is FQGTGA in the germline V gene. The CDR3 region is CASSRTANTGELFF. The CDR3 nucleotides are TGTGCCAGCAGCCGGACAGCTAACACCGGGGAGCTGTTTTTT.

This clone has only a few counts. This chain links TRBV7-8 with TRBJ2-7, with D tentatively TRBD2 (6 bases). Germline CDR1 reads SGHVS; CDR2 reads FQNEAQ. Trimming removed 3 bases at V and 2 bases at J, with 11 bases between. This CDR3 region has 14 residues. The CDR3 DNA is TGTGCCAGCAGCTTGTTGGGACTGGCCTACGAGCAGTACTTC. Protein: CASSLLGLAYEQYF. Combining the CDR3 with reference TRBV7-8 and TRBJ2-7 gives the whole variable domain GAGVSQSPRYKVAKRGQDVALRCDPISGHVSLFWYQQALGQGPEFLTYFQNEAQLDKSGLPSDRFFAERPEGSVSTLKIQRTQQEDSAVYLCASSLLGLAYEQYFGPGTRLTVT.

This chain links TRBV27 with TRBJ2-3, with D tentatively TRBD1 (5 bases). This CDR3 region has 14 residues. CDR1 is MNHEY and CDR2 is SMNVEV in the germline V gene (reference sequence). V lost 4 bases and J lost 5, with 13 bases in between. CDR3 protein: CASSSLGLGDTQYF. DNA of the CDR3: TGTGCCAGCAGTTCCTTGGGGCTTGGAGATACGCAGTATTTT.

This CDR3 reads CASSGLAGGNEQFF. CDR3 nucleotides: TGCGCCAGCAGCGGACTAGCGGGAGGAAATGAGCAGTTCTTC. The chain couples TRBV10-2 to TRBJ2-1, with 14 bases identical to TRBD2. V lost 6 bases to trimming and J lost 7 bases; unmatched junction nucleotides: 2. The CDR3 runs 14 residues. Germline V gene lookup returns CDR1 WSHSY and CDR2 SAAADI.

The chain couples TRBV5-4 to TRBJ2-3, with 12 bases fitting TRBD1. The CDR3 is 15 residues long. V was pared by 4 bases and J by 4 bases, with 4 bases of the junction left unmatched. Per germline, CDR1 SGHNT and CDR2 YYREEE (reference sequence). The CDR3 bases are TGTGCCAGCAGCCCCAGGGACAGGGGGCCAGATACGCAGTATTTT. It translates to CASSPRDRGPDTQYF.

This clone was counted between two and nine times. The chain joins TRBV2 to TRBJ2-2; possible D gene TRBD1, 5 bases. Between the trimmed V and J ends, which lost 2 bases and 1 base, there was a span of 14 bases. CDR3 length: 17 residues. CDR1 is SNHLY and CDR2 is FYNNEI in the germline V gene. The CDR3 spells CASSEKTVHGNTGELFF. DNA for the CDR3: TGTGCCAGCAGTGAAAAGACAGTCCACGGGAACACCGGGGAGCTGTTTTTT. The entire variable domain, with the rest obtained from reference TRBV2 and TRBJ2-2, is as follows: EPEVTQTPSHQVTQMGQEVILRCVPISNHLYFYWYRQILGQKVEFLVSFYNNEISEKSEIFDDQFSVERPDGSNFTLKIRSTKLEDSAMYFCASSEKTVHGNTGELFFGEGSRLTVL.

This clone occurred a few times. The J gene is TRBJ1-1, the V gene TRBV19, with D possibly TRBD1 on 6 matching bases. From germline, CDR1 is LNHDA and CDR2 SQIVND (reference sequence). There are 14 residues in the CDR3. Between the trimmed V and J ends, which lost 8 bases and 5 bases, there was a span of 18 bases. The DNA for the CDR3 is TGTGCCAGTCGAGGGGGGGGCCAGGTTACTGAAGCTTTCTTT. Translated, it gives CASRGGGQVTEAFF.